The 14 T cell receptor beta chains below come from one sample, sequenced in a study of read filtering for tumor transcriptome and immune sequencing. This library used around 400 ng RNA and molecular barcoded adaptors spanning alpha/delta and beta/gamma chains. In TCRdb, the reads were re-called with MiXCR into one record per CDR3 protein. The table lists roughly 46,000 distinct CDR3 sequences, over 9.5% of them singletons. Sequencing was done on a sample of a population of CD138-negative cells sorted from bone marrow. These receptors originate from a donor over 35 with multiple myeloma.

Regarding this clonotype: Likely a read error: the CDR3 ends without its conserved phenylalanine or tryptophan. V is TRBV30 and J is TRBJ1-1, with D unclear. This CDR3 has 13 residues. From germline, CDR1 is GTSNPN and CDR2 SVGIG (reference sequence). This chain's CDR3 is CAWGVGGMGEAFL. The CDR3 DNA follows: TGTGCCTGGGGTGTGGGCGGAATGGGGGAAGCTTTCTTA.

This clonotype was observed at least ten times. The chain couples TRBV19 to TRBJ2-1, with D perhaps matching TRBD1 or TRBD2 (6 bases each). The CDR3 is made up of 16 amino acids. V lost 3 bases, J lost 0 bases, and 12 bases lay in between. Germline CDR1 is LNHDA and CDR2 is SQIVND (reference sequence). DNA for the CDR3: TGTGCCAGTAGTATTGAGGGGGGCATCTCCTACAATGAGCAGTTCTTC. Its translation is CASSIEGGISYNEQFF.

The table lists this clonotype with many counts. The V and J genes are TRBV6-5 and TRBJ1-2, with D maybe TRBD1 (6 bases). Germline V CDR1 and CDR2: MNHEY, SVGAGI. V was shortened by 6 bases and J by 4 bases, with 12 bases between the two germline ends. This CDR3 has 13 amino acids. The CDR3 protein is CASSPGQIYGYTF. CDR3 nucleotides: TGTGCCAGCAGCCCCGGACAGATCTATGGCTACACCTTC.

A note on this clonotype: It is likely a read error: a sequence one base away is far more abundant. Here the CDR3 DNA reads TGTGCCAGCAGCCGACTTCCCGCGGGGTCGAACACCGGGGTGCTGTTTTTT. This translates into CASSRLPAGSNTGVLFF. This chain uses TRBV13 with TRBJ2-2; the D gene is possibly TRBD2 (6 bases). The germline V gene has CDR1 PRHDT and CDR2 FYEKMQ (reference sequence). The CDR3 loop spans 17 amino acids.

This clonotype was observed at least ten times. The J gene is TRBJ2-7, the V gene TRBV5-1, with D unclear. CDR1 is SGHRS, CDR2 YFSETQ, per germline. Trimming pared 4 bases from V and 1 base from J, leaving 12 bases between. The CDR3 is made up of 14 amino acids. The CDR3 protein is CASSEEQLSYEQYF. The CDR3, as DNA: TGCGCCAGCAGCGAGGAACAGTTATCCTACGAGCAGTACTTC.

J is TRBJ2-4 and V is TRBV18, with 8 bases matching TRBD1. Germline V gene data show CDR1 as KGHSH and CDR2 as LQKENI. The CDR3 has 14 residues. The V segment lost 6 bases and the J segment 6 bases; nucleotides outside the gene matches: 7. CDR3 sequence reads: CASSNQGAVNIQYF. CDR3 DNA sequence: TGTGCCAGCTCTAACCAGGGGGCTGTAAACATTCAGTACTTC.

The sample holds many counts of this clonotype. This chain uses TRBV6-1 with TRBJ2-3, with 8 nucleotides matching TRBD2. V shed 6 bases and J 2 bases; nucleotides not matched to a gene: 4. This CDR3 comprises 14 residues. The germline gives CDR1 MNHNS, CDR2 SASEGT. The CDR3 region is CASRLAAFTDTQYF. In nucleotides, the CDR3 is TGTGCCAGCAGACTAGCGGCGTTCACAGATACGCAGTATTTT.

At least ten counts were recorded for this clonotype. The chain links TRBV20-1 to TRBJ2-1; D is possibly TRBD2 (6 bases). The germline gives CDR1 DFQATT, CDR2 SNEGSKA (reference sequence). V lost 5 bases and J 4 bases, leaving 15 bases between the germline ends. The CDR3 runs 14 residues. Written as DNA, the CDR3 is TGCAGTGCTCATCACGGGAGTTTTTACAATGAGCAGTTCTTC. Translated, it gives CSAHHGSFYNEQFF.

Many counts were recorded for this clonotype. The chain recombines TRBV20-1 with TRBJ2-1, with D unclear. Germline values: CDR1 DFQATT, CDR2 SNEGSKA (reference sequence). V lost 1 base and J 4 bases, leaving 2 bases between the germline ends. This CDR3 has 11 amino acids. The CDR3 DNA reads TGCAGTGCTAGAGGTTACAATGAGCAGTTCTTC. Translating gives CSARGYNEQFF.

This clonotype was detected ten times or more. The chain carries TRBV7-2 and TRBJ2-3; TRBD1 might be the D (6 bases). CDR3 length: 16 amino acids. Germline CDR1 is SGHTA and CDR2 is FQGNSA. Trimming left V 5 bases short and J 0 bases short, with 15 bases between. Here the CDR3 reads CASSRLTGISTDTQYF. The DNA of the CDR3 is TGTGCCAGCAGCCGCCTAACAGGGATTAGCACAGATACGCAGTATTTT.

This chain connects TRBV7-2 to TRBJ2-4; possible D gene TRBD2, 5 bases. CDR3 length: 15 amino acids. V lost 1 base and J lost 9, with 16 bases in between. Germline CDR1 SGHTA, CDR2 FQGNSA. The CDR3 region is CASSLGSWTLGIQYF. The CDR3 coding sequence is TGTGCCAGCAGCTTAGGATCTTGGACTTTGGGCATTCAGTACTTC.

This clonotype showed up many times. This rearrangement joins TRBV29-1 to TRBJ2-1, with 13 bases identical to TRBD2. Unmatched junction bases numbered 5, after V lost 7 bases and J lost 8 bases. In germline, CDR1 is SQVTM, CDR2 ANQGSEA. The CDR3 spans 13 residues. The CDR3, as DNA: TGCAGCGGGACTAGCGGGAGTATCGATGAGCAGTTCTTC. Translation gives CSGTSGSIDEQFF.

This clonotype has a count of ten or more. The J gene is TRBJ2-2, the V gene TRBV19; 13 bases match TRBD2. This CDR3 spans 16 amino acids. Germline CDR1 reads LNHDA; CDR2 reads SQIVND (reference sequence). The V gene end was trimmed by 8 bases and the J gene end by 6 bases; junction bases not matched to a gene: 9. The CDR3 bases are TGTGCCAGTTCGGGACTAGCGGGAATGATTTCCGGGGAGCTGTTTTTT. Residues: CASSGLAGMISGELFF.

This clonotype has at least ten counts. V gene TRBV3-1 combines with J gene TRBJ2-3; 12 nucleotides line up with TRBD2. CDR1 and CDR2 from the germline V gene are LGHDT and YNNKEL (reference sequence). Trimming at V came to 3 bases and at J to 4 bases, leaving 5 bases not matched to a gene. The CDR3 consists of 16 residues. The CDR3 sequence: CASSHRTSGNADTQYF. CDR3 sequence (DNA): TGTGCCAGCAGCCACAGGACTAGCGGGAACGCAGATACGCAGTATTTT.